This TCR beta chain was recovered during a study of STAT3 mutations in large granular lymphocyte leukemia. Overall study results and limits: In T-cell large granular lymphocyte leukemia, about half of patients showed multiple immunodominant subclonotypes.

The CDR3 runs 13 residues. Trimming pared 0 bases from V and 5 bases from J, leaving 5 bases between. Germline CDR1 and CDR2: LGHNA and YNFKEQ. Clones were read by immunoSEQ multiplex PCR, and TCRdb kept only the in-frame ones, dropping some. Found here are approximately 5,000 clones, roughly 80% of them singletons; the top ten hold about 80%. As to this clone: Its matching antigen is unknown.

This sequence joins TRBV4-2 and TRBJ2-1; no reliable D call. The clonotype was recovered from a middle-aged man with T-cell large granular lymphocyte leukemia. Some clones in this sample may be carry-over from other donors' samples. Input material: peripheral blood mononuclear cells. CDR3 sequence (DNA): TGTGCCAGCAGCCAAGAACCCGACAATGAGCAGTTCTTC. This sequence encodes CASSQEPDNEQFF.